The present T cell receptor beta chain was sequenced within a study of blood T cell repertoires in COVID-19. TCRdb's table, derived via immunoSEQ multiplex PCR, lists solely in-frame clones and lacks some. The data show 200,000 to 300,000 clones, with about 89% seen just once and 2% to 2.5% held by the top ten. CDR1 is KGHSH, CDR2 LQKENI, per germline. CDR3 length equals 16 residues. V was cut by 3 bases and J by 0 bases, with 11 bases left in between. The chain links TRBV18 to TRBJ1-4, with D possibly TRBD1 on 5 matching bases. The sequence was obtained from a woman in her forties or fifties with acute or convalescent COVID-19. The sequenced sample consisted of peripheral blood. The CDR3 is CASSPQGAATNEKLFF. The CDR3, as DNA: TGTGCCAGCTCACCCCAGGGCGCTGCAACTAATGAAAAACTGTTTTTT. The whole variable domain, filled in from reference TRBV18 and TRBJ1-4, reads NAGVMQNPRHLVRRRGQEARLRCSPMKGHSHVYWYRQLPEEGLKFMVYLQKENIIDESGMPKERFSAEFPKEGPSILRIQQVVRGDSAAYFCASSPQGAATNEKLFFGSGTQLSVL.